This TCR beta chain was found in a study of glioma-infiltrating T cells after dendritic cell vaccination. In the study overall: Patients received autologous tumor lysate-pulsed dendritic cell vaccination between about 2002 and 2012. Autologous tumor lysate was loaded overnight onto monocyte-derived dendritic cells grown seven days with IL-4 and GM-CSF.

The CDR3 covers 14 residues. Germline CDR1 MGHDK, CDR2 SYGVNS. The V and J ends lost 1 base and 6 bases respectively, with 10 bases between them. The PCR used 60 V beta and 13 J beta primers. Clones were sequenced by immunoSEQ multiplex PCR, and TCRdb holds only the in-frame ones, with some missing. The repertoire holds about 64,000 clones, around 83% seen once, with 9.2% in the top ten. On this clone: Antigen unknown.

Findings and caveats of the study: Few patients contributed both blood and tumor specimens.

This chain links TRBV25-1 with TRBJ2-1; D is perhaps TRBD2 (5 bases). The sample consisted of blood, taken before dendritic cell vaccination. The receptor's source is a human donor with glioblastoma. CDR3 nucleotides: TGTGCCAGCAGTGAATGGGAGACGGGCAATGAGCAGTTCTTC. Translated, it gives CASSEWETGNEQFF.